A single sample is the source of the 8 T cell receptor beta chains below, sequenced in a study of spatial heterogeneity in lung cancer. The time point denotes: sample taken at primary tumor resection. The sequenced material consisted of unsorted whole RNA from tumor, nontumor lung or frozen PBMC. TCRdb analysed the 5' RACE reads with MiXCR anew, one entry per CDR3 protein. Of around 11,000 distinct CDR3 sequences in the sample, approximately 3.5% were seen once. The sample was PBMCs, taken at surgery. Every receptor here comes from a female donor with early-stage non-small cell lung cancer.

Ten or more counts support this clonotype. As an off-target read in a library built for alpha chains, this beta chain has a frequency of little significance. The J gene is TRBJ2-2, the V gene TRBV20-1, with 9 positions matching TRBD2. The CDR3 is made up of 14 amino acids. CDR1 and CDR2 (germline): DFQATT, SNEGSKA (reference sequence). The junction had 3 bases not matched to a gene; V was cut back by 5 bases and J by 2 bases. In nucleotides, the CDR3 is TGCAGTGCTTCCGGGACTAGCAACACCGGGGAGCTGTTTTTT. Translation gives CSASGTSNTGELFF.

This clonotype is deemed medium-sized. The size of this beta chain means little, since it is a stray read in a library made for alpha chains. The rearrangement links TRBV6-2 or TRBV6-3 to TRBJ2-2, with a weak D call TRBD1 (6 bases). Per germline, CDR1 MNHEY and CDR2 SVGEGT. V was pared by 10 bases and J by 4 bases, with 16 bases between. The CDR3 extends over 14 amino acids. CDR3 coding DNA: TGTGCCACCGATTCTCAGGGGAGCACCGGGGAGCTGTTTTTT. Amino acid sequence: CATDSQGSTGELFF.

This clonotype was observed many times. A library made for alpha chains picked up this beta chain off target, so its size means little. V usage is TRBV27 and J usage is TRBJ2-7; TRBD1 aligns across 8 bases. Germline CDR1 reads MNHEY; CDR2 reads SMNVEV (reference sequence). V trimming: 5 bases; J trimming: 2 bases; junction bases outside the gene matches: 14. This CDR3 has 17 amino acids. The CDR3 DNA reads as TGTGCCAGCAGTGGACAGGGTAGGCGCCATTCGACCTACGAGCAGTACTTC. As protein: CASSGQGRRHSTYEQYF.

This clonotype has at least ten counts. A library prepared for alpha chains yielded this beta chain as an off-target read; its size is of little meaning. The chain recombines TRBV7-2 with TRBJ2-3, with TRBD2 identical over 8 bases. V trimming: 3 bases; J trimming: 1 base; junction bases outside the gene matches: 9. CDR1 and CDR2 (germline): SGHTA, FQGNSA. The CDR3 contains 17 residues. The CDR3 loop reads CASSFAGPGRGTDTQYF. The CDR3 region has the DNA TGTGCCAGCAGCTTTGCGGGACCCGGGAGGGGCACAGATACGCAGTATTTT. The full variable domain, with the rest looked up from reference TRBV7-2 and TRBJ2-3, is GAGVSQSPSNKVTEKGKDVELRCDPISGHTALYWYRQSLGQGLEFLIYFQGNSAPDKSGLPSDRFSAERTGGSVSTLTIQRTQQEDSAVYLCASSFAGPGRGTDTQYFGPGTRLTVL.

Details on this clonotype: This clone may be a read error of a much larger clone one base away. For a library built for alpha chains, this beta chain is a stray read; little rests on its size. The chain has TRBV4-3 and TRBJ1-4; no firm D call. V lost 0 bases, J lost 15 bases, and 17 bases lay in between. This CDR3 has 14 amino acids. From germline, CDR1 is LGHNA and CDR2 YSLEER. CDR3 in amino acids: CASSQDTFGSGLFF. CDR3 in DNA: TGCGCCAGCAGCCAAGATACGTTTGGCAGCGGCTTGTTTTTT.

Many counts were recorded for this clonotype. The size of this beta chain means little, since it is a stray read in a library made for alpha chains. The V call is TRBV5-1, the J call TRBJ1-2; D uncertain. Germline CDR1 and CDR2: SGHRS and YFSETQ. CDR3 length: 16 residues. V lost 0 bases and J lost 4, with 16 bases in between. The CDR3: CASSLGDAPSGYGYTF. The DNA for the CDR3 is TGCGCCAGCAGCTTGGGAGACGCACCCAGCGGCTATGGCTACACCTTC.

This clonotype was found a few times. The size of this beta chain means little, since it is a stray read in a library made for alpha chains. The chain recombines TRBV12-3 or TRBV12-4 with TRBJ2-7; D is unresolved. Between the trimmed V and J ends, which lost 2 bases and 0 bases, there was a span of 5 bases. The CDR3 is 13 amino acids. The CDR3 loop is CASSLQDSYEQYF. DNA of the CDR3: TGTGCCAGCAGTTTACAGGACTCCTACGAGCAGTACTTC.

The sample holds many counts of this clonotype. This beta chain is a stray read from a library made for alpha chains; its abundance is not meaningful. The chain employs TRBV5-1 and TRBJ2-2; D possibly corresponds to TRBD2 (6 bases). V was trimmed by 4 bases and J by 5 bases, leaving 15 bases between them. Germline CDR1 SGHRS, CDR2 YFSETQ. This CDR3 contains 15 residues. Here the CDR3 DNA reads TGCGCCAGCAGCCTGGCACTAGCAATGACCGGGGAGCTGTTTTTT. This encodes CASSLALAMTGELFF.